This T cell receptor beta chain was identified in a study of Ad26.COV2.S vaccination and SARS-CoV-2 variants. In the study overall: This donor came from the COV1001 trial of Ad26.COV2.S.

The treatment was: roughly 19 received Ad26.COV2.S at low or high dose, single or two shots; roughly 5 received placebo; per-sample allocation not given. The samples date from day 63 after the first vaccine or placebo injection. This adult donor, from Boston, was 18-55 years old. Using immunoSEQ multiplex PCR, the repertoire was profiled, and TCRdb retains in-frame clones only, with some absent. The table shows 350,000 to 500,000 clones, with 80% to 90% occurring only once. Material: peripheral blood, obtained in a trial of Ad26.COV2.S vaccine versus placebo. The sequence came from a person between 18 and 59 years old who received the Ad26.COV2.S COVID-19 vaccine or a placebo.

Here the CDR3 reads CASSADGSSYEQYV. The CDR3, as DNA: TGTGCCAGCAGCGCGGACGGGAGCTCCTACGAGCAGTACGTC. The V gene is TRBV7-9, the J gene TRBJ2-7, with a weak D call TRBD2 (6 bases). The V gene's germline CDR1 is SEHNR and CDR2 FQNEAQ (reference sequence). This CDR3 has 14 amino acids. With 5 bases removed from V and 0 bases from J, the gap between germline ends came to 11 bases.